Shown below are 24 T cell receptor beta chains from a single sample sequenced in a study of ipilimumab plus nivolumab after autologous stem cell transplantation. Only in-frame clones appear in the TCRdb table, and some are missing; sequencing was by immunoSEQ multiplex PCR. The sample lists about 19,000 clones; 65% to 85% were seen once. The specimen was PBMCs, collected in a trial of ipilimumab plus nivolumab as post-transplant consolidation. Every receptor here comes from a male donor with diffuse large B-cell lymphoma.

J is TRBJ2-6 and V is TRBV7-8, with D unresolved. The V gene's germline CDR1 is SGHVS and CDR2 FQNEAQ. The CDR3 loop spans 15 amino acids. The V gene lost 5 bases and the J gene lost 1 base, with 9 bases spanning the gap. The CDR3 is CASSMSFSGANVLTF. CDR3 nucleotide sequence: TGTGCCAGCAGCATGTCCTTTTCTGGGGCCAACGTCCTGACTTTC.

The V and J genes are TRBV9 and TRBJ2-3; TRBD2 matches at 11 bases. The ends lost 0 bases at V and 5 bases at J; junction bases unmatched: 11. Germline CDR1 SGDLS, CDR2 YYNGEE. This CDR3 is built from 18 residues. CDR3 region: CASSVGGSGGAVVDTQYF. CDR3 sequence (DNA): TGTGCCAGCAGCGTAGGCGGTAGCGGGGGGGCCGTAGTAGATACGCAGTATTTT. Based on the CDR3 plus reference TRBV9 and TRBJ2-3, the full variable domain is DSGVTQTPKHLITATGQRVTLRCSPRSGDLSVYWYQQSLDQGLQFLIQYYNGEERAKGNILERFSAQQFPDLHSELNLSSLELGDSALYFCASSVGGSGGAVVDTQYFGPGTRLTVL.

Here the CDR3 DNA reads TGTGCCAGCAGCTTAGTCTCGGTCACCGGGGAGCTGTTTTTT. This encodes CASSLVSVTGELFF. The chain combines TRBV11-2 with TRBJ2-2; D uncertain. Germline assignment: CDR1 SGHAT and CDR2 FQNNGV. The CDR3 spans 14 residues. V dropped 1 base and J dropped 4 bases, with 7 bases sitting between them.

This clone was picked up one time. This chain connects TRBV6-6 to TRBJ2-1; 8 nucleotides match TRBD2. Trimming cost V 0 bases and J 7 bases; bases outside gene matches: 2. The CDR3 extends over 14 amino acids. CDR1 and CDR2 from the germline V gene are MNHNY and SVGAGI (reference sequence). This CDR3 is CASSYSLAENEQFF. Written as DNA, the CDR3 is TGTGCCAGCAGTTACTCACTAGCGGAGAATGAGCAGTTCTTC.

This chain connects TRBV15 to TRBJ2-5; TRBD2 aligns across 13 bases. The V gene's germline CDR1 is LNHNV and CDR2 YYDKDF (reference sequence). The CDR3 sequence is 16 residues long. The V and J ends lost 1 base and 2 bases, in that order; junction bases with no gene match: 1. DNA of the CDR3: TGTGCCACCAGCAGAGGACTAGCGGGGGGTCAAGAGACCCAGTACTTC. This encodes CATSRGLAGGQETQYF. The full variable domain, with the rest looked up from reference TRBV15 and TRBJ2-5, is DAMVIQNPRYQVTQFGKPVTLSCSQTLNHNVMYWYQQKSSQAPKLLFHYYDKDFNNEADTPDNFQSRRPNTSFCFLDIRSPGLGDTAMYLCATSRGLAGGQETQYFGPGTRLLVL.

The chain combines TRBV9 with TRBJ2-2; D tentatively fits TRBD1 or TRBD2 (5 bases each). Germline values: CDR1 SGDLS, CDR2 YYNGEE. This CDR3 comprises 13 residues. Trimming took 7 bases from V and 4 from J, leaving 11 bases between them. The chain's CDR3 is CASHRDPTGELFF. CDR3 bases: TGTGCCAGCCACCGGGACCCCACCGGGGAGCTGTTTTTT.

The J gene is TRBJ2-7, the V gene TRBV19, with D possibly TRBD1 on 5 matching bases. This CDR3 is built from 16 residues. With 3 bases removed from V and 3 bases from J, the gap between germline ends came to 18 bases. CDR1 is LNHDA, CDR2 SQIVND, per germline (reference sequence). CDR3 sequence (DNA): TGTGCCAGTAGTATTAAGGGGCACATAGGGGACTACGAGCAGTACTTC. This encodes CASSIKGHIGDYEQYF.

The chain carries TRBV6-6 and TRBJ1-5; D is ambiguous. The V end was cut by 6 bases, the J end by 3 bases, with 9 bases between. CDR3 length: 13 residues. Germline assignment: CDR1 MNHNY and CDR2 SVGAGI (reference sequence). CDR3 in amino acids: CASRMDSNQPQHF. The CDR3 DNA is TGTGCCAGCAGGATGGATTCCAATCAGCCCCAGCATTTT.

This clone was seen a handful of times. V gene TRBV6-1 combines with J gene TRBJ1-1, with D unresolved. Trimming took 5 bases from V and 0 from J, leaving 13 bases between them. The CDR3 has 15 amino acids. Germline CDR1 MNHNS, CDR2 SASEGT. CDR3 protein: CASSSTDTMNTEAFF. CDR3 DNA: TGTGCCAGCAGTTCAACCGACACTATGAACACTGAAGCTTTCTTT.

The V and J genes are TRBV7-2 and TRBJ1-1, with D possibly matching TRBD1 (6 bases). Trimming left V 3 bases short and J 5 bases short, with 13 bases between. Per the germline V gene, CDR1 is SGHTA and CDR2 is FQGNSA. The CDR3 is made up of 14 amino acids. The CDR3 loop reads CASSFKVGQTEAFF. DNA of the CDR3: TGTGCCAGCAGCTTTAAGGTCGGACAGACTGAAGCTTTCTTT.

The J gene is TRBJ2-5, the V gene TRBV5-4, with a tentative D call TRBD1 (5 bases). V lost 5 bases and J lost 5, with 16 bases in between. CDR3 length: 14 residues. Germline V CDR1 and CDR2: SGHNT, YYREEE (reference sequence). The CDR3, as DNA: TGTGCCAGCAGACAGACAGTAGAAGGGGAGACCCAGTACTTC. Translated: CASRQTVEGETQYF.

This clone showed up just a few times. This rearrangement joins TRBV19 to TRBJ2-5; D is undetermined. The V and J ends lost 4 bases and 2 bases respectively, with 8 bases between them. The CDR3 is 13 residues long. Germline V gives CDR1 LNHDA, CDR2 SQIVND (reference sequence). The CDR3 spells CASSNSRQETQYF. CDR3 DNA: TGTGCCAGTAGTAACTCGCGGCAAGAGACCCAGTACTTC.

The chain couples TRBV2 to TRBJ2-2; TRBD1 matches at 7 bases. The CDR3 contains 17 residues. Germline CDR1 reads SNHLY; CDR2 reads FYNNEI. Trimming cost V 6 bases and J 3 bases; bases outside gene matches: 13. The CDR3 spells CASSDYPGQWDTGELFF. CDR3 nucleotides: TGTGCCAGCAGCGATTATCCGGGACAGTGGGACACCGGGGAGCTGTTTTTT.

This clone was observed a handful of times. The chain employs TRBV5-6 and TRBJ1-1; D is perhaps TRBD1 (5 bases). The CDR3 loop spans 13 amino acids. V lost 1 base to trimming and J lost 4 bases, with 8 bases between them. Germline V CDR1 and CDR2: SGHDT, YYEEEE. CDR3 nucleotide sequence: TGTGCCAGCAGCTTGCCAGGGTTCACTGAAGCTTTCTTT. Protein sequence: CASSLPGFTEAFF.

This chain connects TRBV19 to TRBJ1-1, with 7 positions matching TRBD1. The germline CDR1 and CDR2 sequences are LNHDA and SQIVND (reference sequence). Trimming took 11 bases from V and 1 from J; bases not matched to a gene: 10. This CDR3 is 14 amino acids long. The chain's CDR3 is CAYLPGGANTEAFF. The DNA of the CDR3 is TGTGCCTATCTGCCAGGGGGAGCGAACACTGAAGCTTTCTTT.

V gene TRBV29-1 combines with J gene TRBJ1-3; D call uncertain. Trimming took 3 bases from V and 2 from J, leaving 8 bases between them. Per the germline V gene, CDR1 is SQVTM and CDR2 is ANQGSEA. CDR3 size: 13 residues. This CDR3 reads CSVEGSTGNTIYF. The CDR3 region has the DNA TGCAGCGTTGAGGGGAGTACTGGAAACACCATATATTTT. The full variable domain, completed using reference TRBV29-1 and TRBJ1-3, is SAVISQKPSRDICQRGTSLTIQCQVDSQVTMMFWYRQQPGQSLTLIATANQGSEATYESGFVIDKFPISRPNLTFSTLTVSNMSPEDSSIYLCSVEGSTGNTIYFGEGSWLTVV.

In the case of this clone: Additional DNA sequences in this sample encode the identical CDR3. The chain combines TRBV6-5 with TRBJ1-6; 8 bases map to TRBD1. Germline V gene data show CDR1 as MNHEY and CDR2 as SVGAGI. The CDR3 has 15 residues. After removal of 4 bases from V and 5 bases from J, the junction contained 4 bases not matched to a gene. CDR3 nucleotide sequence: TGTGCCAGCAGTTCCCCGGGACAGGATAATTCACCCCTCCACTTT. This sequence encodes CASSSPGQDNSPLHF.

This clone showed up just once. The chain couples TRBV5-1 to TRBJ2-3, with D perhaps TRBD2 (7 bases). CDR1 and CDR2 (germline): SGHRS, YFSETQ. V dropped 4 bases and J dropped 6 bases, with 12 bases sitting between them. CDR3 length: 13 amino acids. CDR3 DNA: TGCGCCAGCAGCGGGGGGGCCTCTGATACGCAGTATTTT. The encoded protein is CASSGGASDTQYF. Variable domain in full (rest from reference TRBV5-1 and TRBJ2-3): KAGVTQTPRYLIKTRGQQVTLSCSPISGHRSVSWYQQTPGQGLQFLFEYFSETQRNKGNFPGRFSGRQFSNSRSEMNVSTLELGDSALYLCASSGGASDTQYFGPGTRLTVL.

CDR3 protein: CASSRTNTEAFF. The CDR3 nucleotides are TGTGCCAGCAGCCGCACGAACACTGAAGCTTTCTTT. The V call is TRBV7-9, the J call TRBJ1-1; unclear D gene. Germline CDR1 reads SEHNR; CDR2 reads FQNEAQ (reference sequence). Trimming removed 5 bases from V and 1 base from J, with 5 bases in between. The CDR3 totals 12 residues. The variable domain in full, completed from reference TRBV7-9 and TRBJ1-1, reads DTGVSQNPRHKITKRGQNVTFRCDPISEHNRLYWYRQTLGQGPEFLTYFQNEAQLEKSRLLSDRFSAERPKGSFSTLEIQRTEQGDSAMYLCASSRTNTEAFFGQGTRLTVV.

A word on this clone: This may stem from a read error, because a much larger clone lies one nucleotide away. The J gene is TRBJ2-7, the V gene TRBV5-4; D unclear. Germline V CDR1 and CDR2: SGHNT, YYREEE (reference sequence). Trimming pared 4 bases from V and 0 bases from J, leaving 5 bases between. The CDR3 is made up of 12 amino acids. The CDR3 bases are TGTGCCAGCAGCCAAGACTCCTACGAGCAGTACTTC. Translated: CASSQDSYEQYF.

V gene TRBV7-2 combines with J gene TRBJ2-7; D is possibly TRBD1 (6 bases). Germline V gene data show CDR1 as SGHTA and CDR2 as FQGNSA. The V end lost 4 bases, the J end lost 5 bases, and 15 bases lay between the germline ends. The CDR3 consists of 14 residues. CDR3 sequence reads: CASSSSPGDHEQYF. The CDR3 DNA reads TGTGCCAGCAGCTCCAGTCCAGGGGACCACGAGCAGTACTTC.

The genes are TRBV29-1 and TRBJ1-1, with TRBD1 matching over 7 bases. The CDR3 extends over 12 amino acids. With 7 bases clipped from V and 7 bases from J, the junction kept 9 bases outside the gene matches. The germline V gene encodes CDR1 SQVTM and CDR2 ANQGSEA. CDR3 sequence reads: CSGQGGIGEAFF. The CDR3 nucleotides read TGCAGCGGACAGGGTGGAATAGGTGAAGCTTTCTTT. Variable domain in full (rest from reference TRBV29-1 and TRBJ1-1): SAVISQKPSRDICQRGTSLTIQCQVDSQVTMMFWYRQQPGQSLTLIATANQGSEATYESGFVIDKFPISRPNLTFSTLTVSNMSPEDSSIYLCSGQGGIGEAFFGQGTRLTVV.

This chain connects TRBV5-1 to TRBJ1-1; the D is unclear. CDR1 is SGHRS and CDR2 is YFSETQ in the germline V gene. The CDR3 is 13 residues long. Trimming took 4 bases from V and 6 from J, leaving 13 bases between them. CDR3 loop: CASSLNTGAEAFF. CDR3 in DNA: TGCGCCAGCAGCCTGAACACCGGGGCTGAAGCTTTCTTT.

J is TRBJ2-1 and V is TRBV7-2; 7 nucleotides align to TRBD2. V gave up 4 bases and J gave up 9 bases; unmatched junction bases: 9. Germline assignment: CDR1 SGHTA and CDR2 FQGNSA. The CDR3 runs 14 residues. The CDR3 region has the DNA TGTGCCAGCAGCTCAAGACTAGCCGCGATTGAGCAGTTCTTC. It translates to CASSSRLAAIEQFF. Combining the CDR3 with reference TRBV7-2 and TRBJ2-1 gives the whole variable domain GAGVSQSPSNKVTEKGKDVELRCDPISGHTALYWYRQSLGQGLEFLIYFQGNSAPDKSGLPSDRFSAERTGGSVSTLTIQRTQQEDSAVYLCASSSRLAAIEQFFGPGTRLTVL.